This T cell receptor beta chain was profiled in a study of cytomegalovirus exposure and HLA in healthy donors. Across the study: The roughly 120 validation repertoires matched the 666 first-cohort repertoires in platform, a later analysis reported.

The CDR3 loop spans 14 amino acids. Germline V lookup: CDR1 MNHEY, CDR2 SVGAGI. The junction had 7 bases not matched to a gene; V was cut back by 5 bases and J by 3 bases. This clone was recorded once. The antigen is not known. Here immunoSEQ multiplex PCR was the method, and the copy in TCRdb shows in-frame clones only, minus some. This table holds some 120,000 clones, 70% to 90% found once. Study findings and constraints: With high specificity and sensitivity, the classifier reportedly diagnosed cytomegalovirus status. The study flagged about 160 TCR beta chains as cytomegalovirus-associated.

From the approximately 120-subject validation cohort, which was separate from the roughly 670-subject first cohort, the donors were drawn. This clonotype was obtained from a young woman in good health and CMV-seronegative. This sequence joins TRBV6-5 and TRBJ2-7; 7 bases align to TRBD2. Sequencing was carried out using PBMCs. The CDR3, as DNA: TGTGCCAGCAGTACCTCTAGCGGAATCTACGAGCAGTACTTC. Amino acids: CASSTSSGIYEQYF.